These T cell receptor beta chains were read from a single sample in a study of blood T cell repertoires in COVID-19. Profiled with immunoSEQ multiplex PCR; TCRdb holds only in-frame clones, not every one. The table records some 190,000 clones, 60% to 80% of them present only once. Sequences were obtained from PBMCs or T cells enriched from blood (not recorded which). All receptors derive from a man in his 60s who had been exposed to COVID-19. The CDR3 runs from the conserved cysteine through the conserved F or W. The order of the fields is CDR3 protein, CDR3 DNA, V gene, J gene, clone size, D gene. The D gene is left open where the match is weak. For some rows the clone size is stated as once, few or many, or as a class when expanded; others skip it.

CDR3 protein: CASSIRLAGGYNEQFF
CDR3 DNA: TGTGCCAGTAGTATTAGGCTAGCGGGCGGTTACAATGAGCAGTTCTTC
V gene: TRBV19
J gene: TRBJ2-1
clone size: NA
D gene: TRBD2

CDR3 protein: CASSLEGERNSPLHF
CDR3 DNA: TGCGCCAGCAGCTTGGAGGGGGAGAGGAATTCACCCCTCCACTTT
V gene: TRBV5-1
J gene: TRBJ1-6
clone size: NA
D gene: NA

CDR3 protein: CASSGTSIIDEQFF
CDR3 DNA: TGTGCCAGCAGCGGGACTAGCATTATTGATGAGCAGTTCTTC
V gene: TRBV9
J gene: TRBJ2-1
clone size: NA
D gene: TRBD2

CDR3 protein: CASRDSAGRTDTQYF
CDR3 DNA: TGCGCCAGCAGGGATTCCGCGGGTCGCACAGATACGCAGTATTTT
V gene: TRBV5-1
J gene: TRBJ2-3
clone size: NA
D gene: NA

CDR3 protein: CASSNRDRGTEAFF
CDR3 DNA: TGTGCCAGCAGCAACCGGGACAGGGGGACTGAAGCTTTCTTT
V gene: TRBV7-3
J gene: TRBJ1-1
clone size: NA
D gene: TRBD1

CDR3 protein: CASNQQGRFEQYF
CDR3 DNA: TGTGCCAGCAATCAACAGGGAAGGTTCGAGCAGTACTTC
V gene: TRBV27
J gene: TRBJ2-7
clone size: few
D gene: NA

CDR3 protein: CASSLDSIEQYF
CDR3 DNA: TGTGCCAGCAGCTTAGACAGTATCGAGCAGTACTTC
V gene: TRBV7-9
J gene: TRBJ2-7
clone size: NA
D gene: NA

CDR3 protein: CASSDTGGAVDGYTF
CDR3 DNA: TGTGCCAGCAGTGACACAGGGGGGGCCGTCGATGGCTACACCTTC
V gene: TRBV25-1
J gene: TRBJ1-2
clone size: NA
D gene: TRBD1

CDR3 protein: CASSFKLAGYEQYF
CDR3 DNA: TGTGCCAGCAGTTTTAAGCTAGCGGGTTACGAGCAGTACTTC
V gene: TRBV27
J gene: TRBJ2-7
clone size: NA
D gene: TRBD2

CDR3 protein: CASSLVTGGNQPQHF
CDR3 DNA: TGTGCCAGCAGCTTAGTGACAGGGGGCAATCAGCCCCAGCATTTT
V gene: TRBV7-2
J gene: TRBJ1-5
clone size: few
D gene: TRBD1

CDR3 protein: CASSRLAGLYNEQFF
CDR3 DNA: TGTGCCAGCAGCCGACTAGCGGGGCTCTACAATGAGCAGTTCTTC
V gene: TRBV7-9
J gene: TRBJ2-1
clone size: NA
D gene: TRBD2

CDR3 protein: CASSRPPGQGPTGELFF
CDR3 DNA: TGTGCCAGCAGTCGACCCCCGGGACAGGGTCCCACCGGGGAGCTGTTTTTT
V gene: TRBV28
J gene: TRBJ2-2
clone size: NA
D gene: TRBD1

CDR3 protein: CASSYEGRVSAGGYTF
CDR3 DNA: TGTGCCAGCAGTTACGAGGGCAGGGTCTCCGCGGGAGGCTACACCTTC
V gene: TRBV6-5
J gene: TRBJ1-2
clone size: once
D gene: NA

CDR3 protein: CASIPGTANQPQHF
CDR3 DNA: TGTGCCAGTATCCCCGGGACAGCAAATCAGCCCCAGCATTTT
V gene: TRBV19
J gene: TRBJ1-5
clone size: NA
D gene: TRBD1

CDR3 protein: CASAGTSGYNEQFF
CDR3 DNA: TGTGCCAGCGCCGGGACTAGCGGCTACAATGAGCAGTTCTTC
V gene: TRBV6-5
J gene: TRBJ2-1
clone size: NA
D gene: TRBD2

CDR3 protein: CASSLISRGQTEAFF
CDR3 DNA: TGTGCCAGCAGCTTAATAAGCAGGGGGCAAACTGAAGCTTTCTTT
V gene: TRBV11-2
J gene: TRBJ1-1
clone size: NA
D gene: TRBD1

CDR3 protein: CAISDRVGQPQHF
CDR3 DNA: TGTGCCATTTCGGACAGGGTAGGTCAGCCCCAGCATTTT
V gene: TRBV6-5
J gene: TRBJ1-5
clone size: NA
D gene: TRBD1

CDR3 protein: CASSRPGTANTEAFF
CDR3 DNA: TGTGCCAGTAGTAGGCCCGGGACAGCAAACACTGAAGCTTTCTTT
V gene: TRBV19
J gene: TRBJ1-1
clone size: NA
D gene: TRBD1

CDR3 protein: CAWSAHGLLTDTQYF
CDR3 DNA: TGTGCCTGGAGTGCACACGGACTACTCACAGATACGCAGTATTTT
V gene: TRBV30
J gene: TRBJ2-3
clone size: NA
D gene: NA

CDR3 protein: CASSPRLSNNEQFF
CDR3 DNA: TGTGCCAGCAGTCCCAGACTTTCAAACAATGAGCAGTTCTTC
V gene: TRBV6-5
J gene: TRBJ2-1
clone size: NA
D gene: NA

CDR3 protein: CASSIVRGASNYGYTF
CDR3 DNA: TGTGCCAGTAGTATAGTACGTGGGGCCTCGAACTATGGCTACACCTTC
V gene: TRBV19
J gene: TRBJ1-2
clone size: NA
D gene: NA

CDR3 protein: CASSLDQGWWPQHF
CDR3 DNA: TGTGCCAGCAGCTTAGACCAGGGTTGGTGGCCCCAGCATTTT
V gene: TRBV7-9
J gene: TRBJ1-5
clone size: few
D gene: NA

CDR3 protein: CASSLDFSGNTIYF
CDR3 DNA: TGTGCCAGCAGCCTCGACTTCTCTGGAAACACCATATATTTT
V gene: TRBV5-8
J gene: TRBJ1-3
clone size: NA
D gene: NA

CDR3 protein: CASSSSSNEQFF
CDR3 DNA: TGTGCCAGCAGCTCCTCTAGCAATGAGCAGTTCTTC
V gene: TRBV6-2/TRBV6-3
J gene: TRBJ2-1
clone size: NA
D gene: NA

CDR3 protein: CASSPSGRVTDTQYF
CDR3 DNA: TGTGCCAGCAGCCCTAGCGGGAGGGTAACAGATACGCAGTATTTT
V gene: TRBV9
J gene: TRBJ2-3
clone size: NA
D gene: TRBD2

CDR3 protein: CASSSAGGIGNYGYTF
CDR3 DNA: TGTGCCAGCAGTTCCGCCGGGGGGATCGGCAACTATGGCTACACCTTC
V gene: TRBV2
J gene: TRBJ1-2
clone size: NA
D gene: NA

CDR3 protein: CASSPQGLAEIKGGPDTQYF
CDR3 DNA: TGTGCCAGCAGTCCCCAGGGGCTAGCGGAAATAAAAGGCGGCCCAGATACGCAGTATTTT
V gene: TRBV6-4
J gene: TRBJ2-3
clone size: NA
D gene: NA

CDR3 protein: CASSLGTGGSGNTIYF
CDR3 DNA: TGTGCCAGCAGCTTAGGTACAGGAGGGTCTGGAAACACCATATATTTT
V gene: TRBV7-9
J gene: TRBJ1-3
clone size: NA
D gene: NA

CDR3 protein: CASSEFLAGGPYEQYF
CDR3 DNA: TGTGCCAGCAGTGAATTTCTAGCGGGTGGGCCCTACGAGCAGTACTTC
V gene: TRBV2
J gene: TRBJ2-7
clone size: NA
D gene: TRBD2

CDR3 protein: CASTTYRNTIYF
CDR3 DNA: TGTGCCAGCACCACATATAGAAACACCATATATTTT
V gene: TRBV12-3/TRBV12-4
J gene: TRBJ1-3
clone size: NA
D gene: NA

CDR3 protein: CASSTSGLSNTEAFF
CDR3 DNA: TGTGCCAGTAGTACCTCAGGTTTATCGAACACTGAAGCTTTCTTT
V gene: TRBV19
J gene: TRBJ1-1
clone size: NA
D gene: NA

CDR3 protein: CASSSRTGGSGANVLTF
CDR3 DNA: TGTGCCAGCAGCTCTCGGACAGGGGGATCTGGGGCCAACGTCCTGACTTTC
V gene: TRBV7-3
J gene: TRBJ2-6
clone size: NA
D gene: TRBD1

CDR3 protein: CASSTRESQPQHF
CDR3 DNA: TGTGCCAGCTCCACGAGGGAAAGTCAGCCCCAGCATTTT
V gene: TRBV18
J gene: TRBJ1-5
clone size: NA
D gene: NA

CDR3 protein: CASSPAPDRGIEAFF
CDR3 DNA: TGTGCCAGCAGTCCCGCCCCGGACAGGGGCATTGAAGCTTTCTTT
V gene: TRBV28
J gene: TRBJ1-1
clone size: NA
D gene: TRBD1

CDR3 protein: CAWSVPQGGYEQYF
CDR3 DNA: TGTGCCTGGAGTGTACCCCAGGGTGGCTACGAGCAGTACTTC
V gene: TRBV30
J gene: TRBJ2-7
clone size: NA
D gene: NA

CDR3 protein: CASSQDLSDTEAFF
CDR3 DNA: TGTGCCAGCAGCCAAGATCTGTCTGACACTGAAGCTTTCTTT
V gene: TRBV14
J gene: TRBJ1-1
clone size: once
D gene: NA

CDR3 protein: CASRAGLISYEQYF
CDR3 DNA: TGTGCCAGCAGAGCGGGACTAATTTCCTACGAGCAGTACTTC
V gene: TRBV6-5
J gene: TRBJ2-7
clone size: NA
D gene: TRBD2

CDR3 protein: CSVDQFYGYTF
CDR3 DNA: TGCAGCGTTGACCAGTTCTATGGCTACACCTTC
V gene: TRBV29-1
J gene: TRBJ1-2
clone size: NA
D gene: NA

CDR3 protein: CASSLDPGKAGELFF
CDR3 DNA: TGCGCCAGCAGCTTGGACCCGGGGAAGGCCGGGGAGCTGTTTTTT
V gene: TRBV5-1
J gene: TRBJ2-2
clone size: NA
D gene: NA

CDR3 protein: CASSPGLVGYNEQFF
CDR3 DNA: TGTGCCAGCAGCCCCGGACTAGTTGGGTACAATGAGCAGTTCTTC
V gene: TRBV7-2
J gene: TRBJ2-1
clone size: NA
D gene: TRBD2